The present T cell receptor beta chain was sequenced within a study of Ad26.COV2.S vaccination and SARS-CoV-2 variants. Treatment reported: approximately 18 received Ad26.COV2.S at low or high dose, single or two shots; about 5 received placebo; per-sample allocation not given. After the first vaccine or placebo injection, samples were drawn on day 63. This adult donor, from Boston, was 18-55 years old. V was clipped by 2 bases and J by 0 bases, with 12 bases between them. In germline, CDR1 is SGHNT, CDR2 YYREEE (reference sequence). The length of the CDR3 is 15 residues. Produced via immunoSEQ multiplex PCR; TCRdb's table is partial and in-frame only. The table records 350,000 to 450,000 clones, 83% of them present only once. This clone occurred once.

This sequence joins TRBV5-4 and TRBJ2-7; D gene unclear. This receptor was taken from a person between 18 and 60 years old who received the Ad26.COV2.S COVID-19 vaccine or a placebo. The material was peripheral blood, obtained in a trial of Ad26.COV2.S vaccine versus placebo. The CDR3 loop is CASSFGPSSSYEQYF. The CDR3, as DNA: TGTGCCAGCAGCTTTGGACCATCAAGCTCCTACGAGCAGTACTTC.